Each of the 2 T cell receptor beta chains below was sequenced from the same sample in a study of T cells after yellow fever vaccination. TCRdb analysed the 5' RACE reads with MiXCR anew, one entry per CDR3 protein. The repertoire has 310,000 or so distinct CDR3 sequences, 3% to 4.5% of them found once; the top ten carry around 22%. Sequencing was performed on PBMCs, taken on the day of the yellow fever booster vaccination. Every receptor here comes from a man aged 18 to 29 who received the YFV17D yellow fever vaccine.

This clonotype showed up many times. V usage is TRBV5-4 and J usage is TRBJ1-5; D remains ambiguous. Trimming took 0 bases from V and 7 from J, leaving 11 bases between them. This CDR3 is built from 14 residues. Germline CDR1 SGHNT, CDR2 YYREEE (reference sequence). The CDR3 nucleotides read TGTGCCAGCAGCTTGGAAGGGATCGGGCAGCCCCAGCATTTT. Translating it yields CASSLEGIGQPQHF.

This clonotype was detected many times. The chain couples TRBV7-9 to TRBJ2-4; D is perhaps TRBD2 (5 bases). This CDR3 spans 13 amino acids. CDR1 and CDR2 (germline): SEHNR, FQNEAQ (reference sequence). V was shortened by 8 bases and J by 7 bases, with 15 bases between the two germline ends. CDR3 loop: CASAQNGVNIQYF. CDR3 nucleotides: TGTGCCAGCGCCCAAAACGGGGTCAACATTCAGTACTTC.